The 16 T cell receptor beta chains in this list originate from one sample, sequenced in a study of T cells after yellow fever vaccination. In TCRdb, the 5' RACE reads were re-called with MiXCR into one record per CDR3 protein. Of 55,000 to 70,000 distinct CDR3 sequences in the sample, around 7% are singletons; the top ten hold about 40%. The specimen was CD8+ T cells sorted from PBMCs, collected approximately 47 days after the first yellow fever vaccination. The receptors come from a man between 18 and 29 years old who received the YFV17D yellow fever vaccine.

This chain joins TRBV5-1 and TRBJ2-7; weak D call: TRBD1 (6 bases). The CDR3 is 14 residues long. V lost 4 bases, J lost 2 bases, and 13 bases lay in between. Germline V gene lookup returns CDR1 SGHRS and CDR2 YFSETQ. The CDR3 loop is CASSLSRGPYEQYF. CDR3 nucleotides: TGCGCCAGCAGCCTTTCCAGGGGACCCTACGAGCAGTACTTC.

This clonotype appeared many times. The V and J genes are TRBV5-5 and TRBJ2-3; 8 bases are a match to TRBD2. This CDR3 has 18 residues. CDR1 and CDR2 (germline): SGHKS, YYEKEE (reference sequence). Losses at the gene ends were 1 base for V and 8 bases for J; bases not matched to a gene: 18. CDR3 sequence reads: CASSLQATRLASSGTQYF. CDR3 bases: TGTGCCAGCAGCTTGCAGGCAACCCGACTAGCGTCCTCGGGTACGCAGTATTTT.

This clonotype has ten or more counts. This chain connects TRBV7-9 to TRBJ2-5, with unresolved D. Trimming took off 8 bases at V and 0 bases at J, with 16 bases between the two ends. The CDR3 has 15 amino acids. CDR1 SEHNR and CDR2 FQNEAQ come from the germline V gene (reference sequence). CDR3 DNA sequence: TGTGCCAGCGGTTGGATCAGAAGACACCAAGAGACCCAGTACTTC. Amino acid sequence: CASGWIRRHQETQYF.

This clonotype was seen repeatedly, ten times or more. This chain links TRBV6-1 with TRBJ2-3; TRBD2 matches at 7 bases. Germline V gene lookup returns CDR1 MNHNS and CDR2 SASEGT. This CDR3 region has 18 residues. The V and J ends lost 6 bases and 2 bases, in that order; junction bases with no gene match: 17. The CDR3 DNA reads as TGTGCCAGCAGGCCATTGGGGAGCAGCGGGGTTTTCACAGATACGCAGTATTTT. It is translated as CASRPLGSSGVFTDTQYF.

The genes are TRBV30 and TRBJ1-1, with unresolved D. The V and J ends lost 2 bases and 0 bases respectively, with 10 bases between them. Germline loops: CDR1 GTSNPN, CDR2 SVGIG (reference sequence). This CDR3 is 14 amino acids long. Here the CDR3 DNA reads TGTGCCTGGAGTCGGACGTACGTGAACACTGAAGCTTTCTTT. It codes for CAWSRTYVNTEAFF. Together with reference TRBV30 and TRBJ1-1, the CDR3 gives the full variable domain: SQTIHQWPATLVQPVGSPLSLECTVEGTSNPNLYWYRQAAGRGLQLLFYSVGIGQISSEVPQNLSASRPQDRQFILSSKKLLLSDSGFYLCAWSRTYVNTEAFFGQGTRLTVV.

This clonotype was seen a few times. This chain joins TRBV27 and TRBJ1-2; 7 bases agree with TRBD1. Losses at the gene ends were 6 bases for V and 0 bases for J; bases not matched to a gene: 7. This CDR3 contains 15 residues. Germline V CDR1 and CDR2: MNHEY, SMNVEV (reference sequence). CDR3 nucleotide sequence: TGTGCCAGCAGACCCCTCGGGACAGCTAACTATGGCTACACCTTC. Protein product: CASRPLGTANYGYTF.

This clonotype was counted a few times. The chain links TRBV19 to TRBJ2-7, with D perhaps given as TRBD1 or TRBD2 (5 bases each). CDR1 is LNHDA, CDR2 SQIVND, per germline (reference sequence). The CDR3 contains 14 residues. Trimming cost V 6 bases and J 4 bases, with 16 bases left between them. CDR3 residues: CASRPKGTAYEQYF. DNA for the CDR3: TGTGCCAGTAGACCCAAAGGGACGGCATACGAGCAGTACTTC.

This clonotype was seen many times. The chain links TRBV7-6 to TRBJ2-2; D gene ambiguous. The length of the CDR3 is 16 residues. With 1 base removed from V and 0 bases from J, the gap between germline ends came to 9 bases. Germline V gives CDR1 SGHVS, CDR2 FNYEAQ. This CDR3 is CASSLGHPSNTGELFF. The CDR3 coding sequence is TGTGCCAGCAGCTTAGGGCACCCTTCGAACACCGGGGAGCTGTTTTTT.

A note on this clonotype: One end of the junction is discordant with germline, which a read error may explain. CDR3 nucleotides: TGTGCCAGGGGCCCGGCTCCCCTACGCAGGGCCTACGAGCAGTACTTC. Translation gives CARGPAPLRRAYEQYF. The V call is TRBV4-1, the J call TRBJ2-7, with D maybe TRBD1 (6 bases). The CDR3 length is 16 residues. Germline loops: CDR1 MGHRA, CDR2 YSYEKL.

This clonotype has at least ten counts. V gene TRBV27 combines with J gene TRBJ2-1; possible D gene TRBD2, 6 bases. The V end lost 3 bases, the J end lost 3 bases, and 9 bases lay between the germline ends. Looked up from germline, CDR1 is MNHEY and CDR2 is SMNVEV (reference sequence). The CDR3 loop spans 14 amino acids. The CDR3 protein is CASSLAGLYNEQFF. The CDR3 DNA is TGTGCCAGCAGTTTGGCGGGGCTCTACAATGAGCAGTTCTTC.

By frequency in the sample, this clonotype is medium-sized. The genes are TRBV27 and TRBJ1-4; no clear D gene. From germline, CDR1 is MNHEY and CDR2 SMNVEV (reference sequence). V lost 3 bases to trimming and J lost 5 bases, with 13 bases between them. The CDR3 has 15 amino acids. The CDR3 sequence: CASSFMPDRNEKLFF. CDR3 coding DNA: TGTGCCAGCAGTTTCATGCCAGACCGAAATGAAAAACTGTTTTTT.

This clonotype came up many times. CDR3 amino acids: CASSPDRWSNQPQHF. The DNA of the CDR3 is TGTGCCAGCAGCCCGGACAGATGGTCAAATCAGCCCCAGCATTTT. The chain recombines TRBV11-2 with TRBJ1-5, with D maybe TRBD1 (6 bases). Per germline, CDR1 SGHAT and CDR2 FQNNGV. V lost 5 bases and J lost 4, with 15 bases in between. The CDR3 loop spans 15 amino acids.

Details on this clonotype: Sequence at one end of the junction differs from germline and may be a read error. This chain connects TRBV7-9 to TRBJ2-1, with D unclear. Per germline, CDR1 SEHNR and CDR2 FQNEAQ (reference sequence). This CDR3 contains 14 residues. CDR3 sequence: CAISPGRRHNEQFF. In DNA, the CDR3 is TGTGCCATCAGCCCCGGGCGACGGCACAATGAGCAGTTCTTC.

The chain has TRBV9 and TRBJ1-1, with D unclear. The CDR3 spans 14 residues. Germline loops: CDR1 SGDLS, CDR2 YYNGEE. V was trimmed by 0 bases and J by 4 bases, leaving 10 bases between them. The DNA for the CDR3 is TGTGCCAGCAGCGTAGCTACGGGAGGCACTGAAGCTTTCTTT. Protein sequence: CASSVATGGTEAFF.

At least ten counts were recorded for this clonotype. The chain combines TRBV20-1 with TRBJ1-2; D call uncertain. The V and J ends lost 1 base and 2 bases respectively, with 8 bases between them. The CDR3 contains 13 residues. CDR1 and CDR2 from the germline V gene are DFQATT and SNEGSKA (reference sequence). DNA for the CDR3: TGCAGTGCTAGAGCTCCTAGGAACTATGGCTACACCTTC. Translation gives CSARAPRNYGYTF.

The table lists this clonotype with many counts. The chain employs TRBV4-1 and TRBJ1-6, with 9 positions matching TRBD1. Germline V gives CDR1 MGHRA, CDR2 YSYEKL. The CDR3 is 15 residues long. The ends lost 0 bases at V and 6 bases at J; junction bases unmatched: 0. In nucleotides, the CDR3 is TGCGCCAGCAGCCAAGAGGGACAGGGTAATTCACCCCTCCACTTT. Translation: CASSQEGQGNSPLHF.